Sequencing of this T cell receptor beta chain was carried out in a study of technical replicates of blood from a few donors. Clones were sequenced by immunoSEQ multiplex PCR, and TCRdb holds only the in-frame ones, with some missing. The table lists more than 90,000 clones, under 96% of them singletons. The germline V gene has CDR1 SGDLS and CDR2 YYNGEE. The CDR3 extends over 16 amino acids. The V and J ends lost 0 bases and 6 bases, in that order; junction bases with no gene match: 4. The sample was T cells isolated from PBMCs. The chain couples TRBV9 to TRBJ2-1; 12 bases map to TRBD2. This sequence originates from a human donor in good health. CDR3 residues: CASSVGRTSGANEQFF. The DNA of the CDR3 is TGTGCCAGCAGCGTAGGTAGGACTAGCGGGGCCAATGAGCAGTTCTTC.